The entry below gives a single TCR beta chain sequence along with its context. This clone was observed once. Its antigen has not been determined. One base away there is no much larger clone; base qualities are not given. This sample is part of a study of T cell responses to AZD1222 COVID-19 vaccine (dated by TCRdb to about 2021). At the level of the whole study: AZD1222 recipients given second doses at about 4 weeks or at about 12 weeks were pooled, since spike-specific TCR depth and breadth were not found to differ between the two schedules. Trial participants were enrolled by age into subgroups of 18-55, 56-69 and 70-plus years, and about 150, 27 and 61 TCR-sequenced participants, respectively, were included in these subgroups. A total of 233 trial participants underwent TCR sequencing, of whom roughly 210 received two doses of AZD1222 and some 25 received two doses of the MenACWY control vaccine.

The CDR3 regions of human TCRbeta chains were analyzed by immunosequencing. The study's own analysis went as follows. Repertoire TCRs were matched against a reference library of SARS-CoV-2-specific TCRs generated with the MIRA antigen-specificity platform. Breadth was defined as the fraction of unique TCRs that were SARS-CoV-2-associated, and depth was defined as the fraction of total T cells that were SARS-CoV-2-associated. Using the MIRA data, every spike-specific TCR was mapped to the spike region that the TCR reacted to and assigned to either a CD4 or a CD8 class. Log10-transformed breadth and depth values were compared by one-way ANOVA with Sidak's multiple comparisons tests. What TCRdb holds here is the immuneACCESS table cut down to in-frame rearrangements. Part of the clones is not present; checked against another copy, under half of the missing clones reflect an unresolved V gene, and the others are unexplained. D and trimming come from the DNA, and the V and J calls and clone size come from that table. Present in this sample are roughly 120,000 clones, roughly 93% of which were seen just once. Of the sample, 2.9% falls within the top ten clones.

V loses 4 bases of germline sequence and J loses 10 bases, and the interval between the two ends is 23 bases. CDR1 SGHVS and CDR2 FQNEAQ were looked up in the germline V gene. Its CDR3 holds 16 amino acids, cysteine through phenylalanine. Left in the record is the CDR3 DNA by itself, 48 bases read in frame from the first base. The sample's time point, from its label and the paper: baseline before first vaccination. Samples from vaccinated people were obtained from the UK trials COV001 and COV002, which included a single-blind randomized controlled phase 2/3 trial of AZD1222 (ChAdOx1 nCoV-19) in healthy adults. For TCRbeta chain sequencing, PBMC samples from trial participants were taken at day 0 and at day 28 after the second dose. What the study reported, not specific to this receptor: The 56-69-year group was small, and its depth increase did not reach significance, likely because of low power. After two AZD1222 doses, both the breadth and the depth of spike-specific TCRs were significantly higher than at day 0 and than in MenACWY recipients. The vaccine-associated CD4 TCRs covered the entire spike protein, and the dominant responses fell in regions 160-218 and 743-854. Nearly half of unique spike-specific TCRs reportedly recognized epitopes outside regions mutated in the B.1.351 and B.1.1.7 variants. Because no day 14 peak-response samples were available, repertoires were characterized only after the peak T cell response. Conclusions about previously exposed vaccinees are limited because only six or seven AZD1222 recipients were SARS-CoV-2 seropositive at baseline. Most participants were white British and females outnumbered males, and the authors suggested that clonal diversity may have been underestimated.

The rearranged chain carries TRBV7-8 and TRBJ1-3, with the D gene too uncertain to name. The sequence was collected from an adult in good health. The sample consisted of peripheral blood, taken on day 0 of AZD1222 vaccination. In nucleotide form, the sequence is TGTGCCAGCAGCTCGGACTCGGGCCAGGCGGGCAGTACCATATATTTT. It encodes CASSSDSGQAGSTIYF.